Sequencing of this T cell receptor beta chain was carried out in a study of OX40 agonist ivuxolimab in advanced cancers. The wider study: Therapy given before enrollment (anti-PD-1, anti-PD-L1 or anti-CTLA-4) was allowed, and around 40% had some. Whole-study findings and limits: CD4+ and CD8+ blood T cells expanded clonally by week 6 at 0.1 to 3.0 mg/kg.

Profiling relied on immunoSEQ multiplex PCR, and the TCRdb table lists in-frame clones only, not all of them. The table lists more than 95,000 clones, more than 85% of them singletons, with 0.3% to 0.4% in the top ten. Note on this clone: Its antigen is as yet unknown.

The trim removed 2 bases at V and 7 bases at J, leaving 9 bases unmatched. CDR3 length: 15 amino acids. Germline lookup yields CDR1 SGDLS and CDR2 YYNGEE. This TCR came from an adult with an advanced solid tumor such as melanoma, head and neck, liver or kidney cancer. Here the sequenced sample was CD4+ or CD8+ T cells sorted from blood, taken in a trial of the OX40 agonist ivuxolimab. V gene TRBV9 combines with J gene TRBJ2-1; 7 nucleotides line up with TRBD2. In nucleotides, the CDR3 is TGTGCCAGCAGCGTCGACCGGGAGGAGTGGAATGAGCAGTTCTTC. Its translation: CASSVDREEWNEQFF. Filled out from reference TRBV9 and TRBJ2-1, the complete variable domain reads DSGVTQTPKHLITATGQRVTLRCSPRSGDLSVYWYQQSLDQGLQFLIQYYNGEERAKGNILERFSAQQFPDLHSELNLSSLELGDSALYFCASSVDREEWNEQFFGPGTRLTVL.